This T cell receptor (beta chain) emerged from a study of T cells expressing NK-cell markers. Notes on the study in general: Over 5 donors had dominant NKG2C+ clonotypes that comprised roughly 1.0-7.5% of their CD8+ T cells.

The CDR3 runs 15 residues. Germline values: CDR1 MNHEY, CDR2 SVGAGI. TCR beta cDNA was generated via 5'RACE template switching incorporating UMIs. TCRdb reworked the 5' RACE reads into one entry per CDR3 protein, no DNA. This sample contains 350,000 to 450,000 distinct CDR3 sequences. Remarks on this clonotype: Its matching antigen is unknown.

This TCR derives from a man aged 18-69 years in good health. This chain connects TRBV6-5 to TRBJ1-1. The sample consisted of blood T cells: a sorted CD56 or NKG2C T cell subset, CD4+ or CD8+ T cells, or bulk PBMC T cells (not recorded which). CDR3 amino acids: CASSYSDLGNTEAFF.